The 5 T cell receptor beta chains below were found in one sample sequenced in a study of OX40 agonist ivuxolimab in advanced cancers. Here immunoSEQ multiplex PCR was the method, and the copy in TCRdb shows in-frame clones only, minus some. The top ten hold more than 1.1% of the sample, which has about 53,000 clones, approximately 83% seen once. The specimen comprised CD4+ or CD8+ T cells sorted from blood, sampled in a trial of the OX40 agonist ivuxolimab. Receptor source: an adult with an advanced solid tumor such as melanoma, head and neck, liver or kidney cancer.

This clone has just a few counts. The CDR3 nucleotides are TGTGCCAGCAGCGTAGGGCAGGACACGCAGTATTTT. Translated: CASSVGQDTQYF. V gene TRBV9 combines with J gene TRBJ2-3, with D uncertain. Trimming cost V 0 bases and J 9 bases, with 8 bases left between them. Germline CDR1 and CDR2: SGDLS and YYNGEE. The CDR3 has 12 amino acids.

The chain couples TRBV4-2 to TRBJ1-2; D is perhaps TRBD1 (5 bases). The CDR3 totals 14 residues. V lost 1 base to trimming and J lost 8 bases, with 14 bases between them. Germline loops: CDR1 LGHNA, CDR2 YNFKEQ. DNA of the CDR3: TGTGCCAGCAGCCAAGTGTCGGCGAAGGGGGGCTACACCTTC. Translation: CASSQVSAKGGYTF.

Details on this clone: The sample carries other DNA sequences with the same CDR3. The rearrangement links TRBV30 to TRBJ2-7; TRBD2 matches at 13 bases. The CDR3 sequence is 15 residues long. The germline V gene encodes CDR1 GTSNPN and CDR2 SVGIG (reference sequence). The V and J ends lost 2 bases and 5 bases, in that order; junction bases with no gene match: 6. CDR3: CAWSSGTSGIDEQYF. The DNA for the CDR3 is TGTGCCTGGAGTTCCGGGACTAGCGGGATCGACGAGCAGTACTTC.

The V gene is TRBV7-9, the J gene TRBJ2-7, with D perhaps matching TRBD2 (5 bases). Germline loops: CDR1 SEHNR, CDR2 FQNEAQ (reference sequence). Trimming pared 7 bases from V and 3 bases from J, leaving 19 bases between. The CDR3 is made up of 15 amino acids. Here the CDR3 reads CASTKSERRLYEQYF. The CDR3 region has the DNA TGTGCCAGCACCAAATCCGAGCGGAGGCTCTACGAGCAGTACTTC.

Points on this clone: Different DNA sequences within this sample yield the same CDR3. The V call is TRBV18, the J call TRBJ2-5; D ambiguous. The germline V gene encodes CDR1 KGHSH and CDR2 LQKENI. The CDR3 is 12 residues long. V lost 3 bases, J lost 0 bases, and 2 bases lay in between. CDR3 nucleotides: TGTGCCAGCTCACCTTACCAAGAGACCCAGTACTTC. Amino acid sequence: CASSPYQETQYF.